This T cell receptor beta chain was identified in a study of OX40 agonist ivuxolimab in advanced cancers. Study-wide context: Every 2 weeks, patients got intravenous ivuxolimab at one of six dose levels (0.01-10 mg/kg). Dose-escalation patients were diagnosed with hepatocellular carcinoma, melanoma, renal cell cancer or head and neck cancer. Partial responses were achieved by three patients: one hepatocellular carcinoma, two cutaneous melanoma. Therapy given before enrollment (anti-PD-1, anti-PD-L1 or anti-CTLA-4) was allowed, and around 44% had some.

Profiling relied on immunoSEQ multiplex PCR, and the TCRdb table lists in-frame clones only, not all of them. The sample consists of 35,000 to 50,000 clones, approximately 90% of them appearing once. V shed 5 bases and J 6 bases; nucleotides not matched to a gene: 8. This CDR3 region has 14 residues. Per germline, CDR1 SEHNR and CDR2 FQNEAQ (reference sequence). J is TRBJ2-7 and V is TRBV7-9; 9 positions match TRBD1. The sequence came from an adult with an advanced solid tumor such as melanoma, head and neck, liver or kidney cancer. This material consisted of CD4+ or CD8+ T cells sorted from blood, taken in a trial of the OX40 agonist ivuxolimab. CDR3 in DNA: TGTGCCAGCAGCCCGGGACAGGGCTTAGGCGAGCAGTACTTC. It is translated as CASSPGQGLGEQYF.